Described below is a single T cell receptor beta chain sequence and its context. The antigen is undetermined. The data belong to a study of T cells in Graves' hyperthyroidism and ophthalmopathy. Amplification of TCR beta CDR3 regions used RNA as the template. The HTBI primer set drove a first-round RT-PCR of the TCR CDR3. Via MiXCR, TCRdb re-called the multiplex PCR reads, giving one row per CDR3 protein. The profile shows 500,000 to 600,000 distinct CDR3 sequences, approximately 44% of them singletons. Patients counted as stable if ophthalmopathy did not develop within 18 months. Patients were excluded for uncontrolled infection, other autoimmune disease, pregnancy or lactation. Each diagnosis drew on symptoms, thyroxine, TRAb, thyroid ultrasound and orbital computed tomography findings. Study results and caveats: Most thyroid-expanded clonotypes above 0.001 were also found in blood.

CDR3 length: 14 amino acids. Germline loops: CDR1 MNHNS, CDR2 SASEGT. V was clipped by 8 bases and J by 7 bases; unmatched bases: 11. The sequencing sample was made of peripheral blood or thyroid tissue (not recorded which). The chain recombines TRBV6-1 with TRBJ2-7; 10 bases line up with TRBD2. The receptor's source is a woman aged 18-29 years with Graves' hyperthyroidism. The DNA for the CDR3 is TGTGCCAGCGCGAGTCCTAGCGGGAGCAATGAGCAGTACTTC. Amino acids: CASASPSGSNEQYF.